What follows describes a single T cell receptor (beta chain). The antigen is undetermined. These data come from a study of cytomegalovirus exposure and HLA in healthy donors. Study findings and constraints: In a later analysis, first-cohort TCR clusters were found to tend to co-occur in the 100 to 150 validation repertoires.

Assay: immunoSEQ multiplex PCR; the TCRdb copy retains only in-frame clones and omits some. The sample has fewer than 250,000 clones, roughly 87% seen once. While the first cohort had 600 to 800 subjects, the donors belonged to the separate validation cohort of 100 to 150 subjects. The TCR sequence derives from a woman aged 18-29 years in good health and CMV-seropositive. Sequenced input: PBMCs.

Here the CDR3 DNA reads TGTGCCAGCAGCTTCCCCGGGGGGTATGGCTACACCTTC. This encodes CASSFPGGYGYTF. V usage is TRBV7-2 and J usage is TRBJ1-2; D might be TRBD1 (5 bases). V lost 3 bases and J lost 5, with 10 bases in between. CDR1 is SGHTA and CDR2 is FQGNSA in the germline V gene. The CDR3 is made up of 13 amino acids.